These 11 T cell receptor beta chains came from one sample sequenced in a study of early T cells in non-severe SARS-CoV-2 infection. Using its own MiXCR run on the 5' RACE reads, TCRdb lists one record per CDR3 protein. The profile covers about 68,000 distinct CDR3 sequences, with 12% appearing a single time and about 1.7% taken by the ten largest. The sample consisted of whole blood. The receptors shown here come from an adult who was a healthcare worker with PCR-confirmed SARS-CoV-2 infection or an uninfected control (not recorded which).

At least ten counts were recorded for this clonotype. This chain uses TRBV9 with TRBJ2-1, with D tentatively TRBD2 (6 bases). Germline-derived CDR1 and CDR2 are SGDLS and YYNGEE. Trimming left V 0 bases short and J 4 bases short, with 17 bases between. The CDR3 is made up of 17 amino acids. For the CDR3, the DNA is TGTGCCAGCAGCGTAGGTGCGGGATCCGACCCTTACAATGAGCAGTTCTTC. This translates into CASSVGAGSDPYNEQFF.

This clonotype was picked up many times. The chain couples TRBV12-3 or TRBV12-4 to TRBJ2-1; either TRBD1 or TRBD2 may fit D (5 bases each). Between the trimmed V and J ends, which lost 6 bases and 7 bases, there was a span of 10 bases. CDR3 length: 12 amino acids. DNA of the CDR3: TGTGCCAGCAGGGGACGGTCGAATGAGCAGTTCTTC. It is translated as CASRGRSNEQFF.

V usage is TRBV20-1 and J usage is TRBJ2-7, with TRBD1 identical over 9 bases. The germline CDR1 and CDR2 sequences are DFQATT and SNEGSKA (reference sequence). The ends lost 1 base at V and 7 bases at J; junction bases unmatched: 5. The CDR3 contains 13 residues. In DNA, the CDR3 is TGCAGTGCTAGAGGGGACAGGGCTTTGGAGCAGTACTTC. It codes for CSARGDRALEQYF.

Ten or more counts support this clonotype. J is TRBJ2-5 and V is TRBV18; D remains unclear. Trimming removed 5 bases from V and 3 bases from J, with 7 bases in between. The V gene's germline CDR1 is KGHSH and CDR2 LQKENI. The CDR3 is 12 amino acids. The chain's CDR3 is CASSGVEETQYF. As DNA, the CDR3 is TGTGCCAGCTCAGGGGTCGAAGAGACCCAGTACTTC.

In the case of this clonotype: One base away lies a much larger clone, so this may be a sequencing read error. The rearrangement joins TRBV7-6 to TRBJ2-2; tentative D call: TRBD2 (7 bases). Germline assignment: CDR1 SGHVS and CDR2 FNYEAQ. The CDR3 has 16 residues. V lost 6 bases to trimming and J lost 4 bases, with 18 bases between them. CDR3 residues: CASRPARGAFTGELFF. The CDR3 DNA reads TGTGCCAGCAGACCAGCCCGGGGGGCGTTCACCGGGGAGCTGTTTTTT. The entire variable domain, with the rest obtained from reference TRBV7-6 and TRBJ2-2, is as follows: GAGVSQSPRYKVTKRGQDVALRCDPISGHVSLYWYRQALGQGPEFLTYFNYEAQQDKSGLPNDRFSAERPEGSISTLTIQRTEQRDSAMYRCASRPARGAFTGELFFGEGSRLTVL.

This clonotype was detected many times. V is TRBV11-2 and J is TRBJ2-2; the match to TRBD2 covers 7 bases. Germline V gene sequence: CDR1 SGHAT, CDR2 FQNNGV. CDR3 length: 15 residues. V shed 4 bases and J 0 bases; nucleotides not matched to a gene: 2. CDR3 loop: CASSYGGSNTGELFF. The CDR3 DNA sequence: TGTGCCAGCAGCTACGGGGGGTCGAACACCGGGGAGCTGTTTTTT.

The V gene is TRBV4-2, the J gene TRBJ2-2; 9 positions agree with TRBD2. V was clipped by 3 bases and J by 1 base; unmatched bases: 3. Germline V lookup: CDR1 LGHNA, CDR2 YNFKEQ. The CDR3 consists of 16 residues. CDR3 bases: TGTGCCAGCAGCCAGAGTAGCGGGGGGAACACCGGGGAGCTGTTTTTT. It yields the protein CASSQSSGGNTGELFF.

This clonotype was seen at least ten times. V and J are TRBV7-8 and TRBJ2-7; TRBD1 matches at 7 bases. CDR3 length: 15 residues. The junction had 14 bases not matched to a gene; V was cut back by 8 bases and J by 4 bases. Germline CDR1 reads SGHVS; CDR2 reads FQNEAQ. CDR3 in amino acids: CASGTRGTVTYEQYF. In DNA, the CDR3 is TGTGCCAGCGGAACCAGAGGGACAGTCACTTACGAGCAGTACTTC.

This clonotype occurred many times. The chain joins TRBV7-2 to TRBJ2-7; TRBD1 might be the D (5 bases). The CDR3 sequence is 13 residues long. Germline-derived CDR1 and CDR2 are SGHTA and FQGNSA. Trimming took 0 bases from V and 5 from J, leaving 8 bases between them. The CDR3 region has the DNA TGTGCCAGCAGCTTAGCGGGGCCCCACGAGCAGTACTTC. Translating it yields CASSLAGPHEQYF. The whole variable domain, filled in from reference TRBV7-2 and TRBJ2-7, reads GAGVSQSPSNKVTEKGKDVELRCDPISGHTALYWYRQSLGQGLEFLIYFQGNSAPDKSGLPSDRFSAERTGGSVSTLTIQRTQQEDSAVYLCASSLAGPHEQYFGPGTRLTVT.

This clonotype has a count of ten or more. The chain couples TRBV20-1 to TRBJ2-1, with a possible D match to TRBD1 (5 bases). Trimming took 1 base from V and 8 from J, leaving 12 bases between them. Germline assignment: CDR1 DFQATT and CDR2 SNEGSKA (reference sequence). The length of the CDR3 is 13 residues. The CDR3 is CSARGATDYEQFF. CDR3 DNA: TGCAGTGCTAGAGGGGCGACAGACTATGAGCAGTTCTTC.

The rearrangement uses TRBV29-1 and TRBJ1-1; 7 nucleotides match TRBD1. V was pared by 4 bases and J by 2 bases, with 4 bases of the junction left unmatched. This CDR3 contains 13 residues. Germline V gene data show CDR1 as SQVTM and CDR2 as ANQGSEA. The CDR3 DNA is TGCAGCGTTGGATCAGGGGGTAACACTGAAGCTTTCTTT. Residues: CSVGSGGNTEAFF.